The clone carrying this TCR beta chain appeared a single time. The antigen is undetermined. The assay was immunoSEQ multiplex PCR, and TCRdb's table has in-frame clones only and misses some. The table has about 420,000 clones, approximately 88% seen once. These data belong to a study of Ad26.COV2.S vaccination and SARS-CoV-2 variants. Study overall: Donor was assigned to the Ad26.COV2.S arm of trial COV1001.

Sample treatment: some 19 received Ad26.COV2.S at low or high dose, single or two shots; several received placebo; per-sample allocation not given. Collection of samples fell on day 63 after the first vaccine or placebo injection. An Ad26 vector expressing Wuhan-strain SARS-CoV-2 spike served as the vaccine. Trimming took off 0 bases at V and 7 bases at J, with 9 bases between the two ends. The CDR3 totals 14 residues. Germline CDR1 LGHNA, CDR2 YSLEER. Overall study findings and caveats: Vaccinees showed greater spike-specific TCR breadth than placebo recipients.

This clonotype was obtained from a person between 18 and 59 years old who received the Ad26.COV2.S COVID-19 vaccine or a placebo. This sample comprised peripheral blood, obtained in a trial of Ad26.COV2.S vaccine versus placebo. This chain links TRBV4-3 with TRBJ2-2; D gene uncertain. Here the CDR3 reads CASSQDTGYGELFF. DNA of the CDR3: TGCGCCAGCAGCCAAGATACGGGTTACGGGGAGCTGTTTTTT.